This T cell receptor beta chain was obtained from a study of blood T cell repertoires in COVID-19. Study summary: The study drew acute and convalescent COVID-19 samples from the United States, Italy and Spain. The analysed material was cDNA or gDNA that came from T cells, B-cell-depleted T cells, or PBMCs.

Using immunoSEQ multiplex PCR, the repertoire was profiled, and TCRdb retains in-frame clones only, with some absent. The sample holds 62,000 or so clones, roughly 89% seen once. This CDR3 has 15 amino acids. CDR1 is SGHTA, CDR2 FQGNSA, per germline. V shed 6 bases and J 4 bases; nucleotides not matched to a gene: 6. V usage is TRBV7-2 and J usage is TRBJ2-1; TRBD2 agrees at 10 bases. The receptor's source is a man over 45 with active COVID-19. Source material: peripheral blood. As DNA, the CDR3 is TGTGCCAGCAGTTTCTATAGCGGGGGGTACAATGAGCAGTTCTTC. Its protein product is CASSFYSGGYNEQFF.